This note documents a single TCR beta chain sequence. Its target is not known. The data are from a study of beta chain features in type 1 diabetes. Study observations and caveats: A moderate, significant TCRB CDR3 shortening appeared in type 1 diabetes across four CD4+ subsets. Diminished insertions and augmented deletions at VDJ junctions characterized type 1 diabetes patients.

Every bit of the isolated RNA underwent reverse transcription, so sequencing read expressed TCRB transcripts. TCRdb's copy holds only in-frame clones and misses some; the assay was immunoSEQ multiplex PCR. The data show hundreds of thousands of clones, about an eighth seen once. CDR3 size: 16 residues. Germline V gives CDR1 SGHRS, CDR2 YFSETQ. Trimming removed 6 bases from V and 2 bases from J; junction bases left unmatched: 13. The chain combines TRBV5-1 with TRBJ2-5, with 7 nucleotides matching TRBD1. The TCR originated in a man younger than 35 with type 1 diabetes. The sample was naive CD4+ T cells from blood. The CDR3 DNA reads TGCGCCAGCACTACCACAGGGGCCGGAGATCAAGAGACCCAGTACTTC. Translating it yields CASTTTGAGDQETQYF.